Each of the 9 T cell receptor beta chains below was sequenced from the same sample in a study of identical twins' blood T cells (dated by TCRdb to the early 2010s). Libraries were built with 5' RACE. Sequenced on an Illumina Genome Analyzer IIx. TCRdb itself trimmed the public reads at Q25 with fastp, ran MiXCR and retained productive beta chains. Entries are consolidated by CDR3 protein sequence, retaining the most common genes and DNA. This sample lists 300,000 to 400,000 distinct CDR3 sequences; approximately 30% were detected once. The top ten clonotypes cover roughly 5.5% of the sample. Sequenced: PBMCs. These receptors all stem from a woman aged 18 to 50 in good health.

This chain connects TRBV20-1 to TRBJ2-3; D not certain. Germline CDR1 reads DFQATT; CDR2 reads SNEGSKA (reference sequence). This CDR3 comprises 13 residues. The ends were cut back, 6 bases at V and 3 bases at J, with 13 bases in the middle. This CDR3 is CSAKPPATDTQYF. The CDR3, as DNA: TGCAGTGCGAAGCCCCCTGCGACAGATACGCAGTATTTT.

This clonotype turned up a few times. The rearrangement uses TRBV18 and TRBJ1-1; perhaps TRBD1 as D (5 bases). The CDR3 extends over 17 amino acids. Looked up from germline, CDR1 is KGHSH and CDR2 is LQKENI. The germline V and J ends were trimmed by 3 bases and 0 bases, with 17 bases remaining between them. The CDR3 DNA reads as TGTGCCAGCTCACCCCCCGGGAGGGGCGGAATGAACACTGAAGCTTTCTTT. Translation: CASSPPGRGGMNTEAFF.

The chain employs TRBV10-3 and TRBJ1-1, with unresolved D. The CDR3 loop spans 13 amino acids. Germline V gene lookup returns CDR1 ENHRY and CDR2 SYGVKD. V was pared by 9 bases and J by 1 base, with 12 bases between. CDR3 in amino acids: CAISGRGNTEAFF. The CDR3 DNA reads as TGTGCCATATCCGGGCGGGGGAACACTGAAGCTTTCTTT.

The chain employs TRBV19 and TRBJ2-5; TRBD2 matches 8 bases. The CDR3 extends over 19 amino acids. Trimming cost V 3 bases and J 5 bases; bases outside gene matches: 20. Germline V gene sequence: CDR1 LNHDA, CDR2 SQIVND (reference sequence). The CDR3 DNA is TGTGCCAGTAGTATTGGGGTATCGGTAGCGGGAAGTTATCAGGAGACCCAGTACTTC. Translated: CASSIGVSVAGSYQETQYF.

The chain joins TRBV14 to TRBJ2-1, with TRBD1 as a possible D gene (6 bases). The CDR3 spans 12 residues. Trimming removed 8 bases at V and 9 bases at J, with 14 bases between. Germline V lookup: CDR1 SGHDN, CDR2 FVKESK. The CDR3, as DNA: TGTGCCAGCTCCCCACAGGGAATTGAGCAGTTCTTC. Encoded protein: CASSPQGIEQFF.

There are a few counts of this clonotype. The J gene is TRBJ2-7, the V gene TRBV7-9; D remains ambiguous. The CDR3 totals 14 residues. The V gene lost 1 base and the J gene lost 0 bases, with 7 bases spanning the gap. Germline CDR1 reads SEHNR; CDR2 reads FQNEAQ (reference sequence). The CDR3 spells CASSLVHGSYEQYF. CDR3 coding DNA: TGTGCCAGCAGCTTAGTCCACGGCTCCTACGAGCAGTACTTC.

This clonotype came up many times. The CDR3 sequence is CATGFSNQPQHF. As DNA, the CDR3 is TGTGCCACAGGGTTCAGCAATCAGCCCCAGCATTTT. The chain combines TRBV19 with TRBJ1-5; D possibly corresponds to TRBD1 (5 bases). CDR1 and CDR2 from the germline V gene are LNHDA and SQIVND (reference sequence). Deletions cut 10 bases from V and 1 base from J, with 8 bases between. The CDR3 spans 12 residues.

This chain joins TRBV14 and TRBJ1-1; D gene uncertain. With 0 bases removed from V and 3 bases from J, the gap between germline ends came to 20 bases. The CDR3 covers 18 residues. Germline CDR1 and CDR2: SGHDN and FVKESK. This chain's CDR3 is CASSQDILGLKSDTEAFF. CDR3 in DNA: TGTGCCAGCAGCCAAGATATTCTGGGTCTCAAATCGGACACTGAAGCTTTCTTT. Looking up the rest from reference TRBV14 and TRBJ1-1 gives the full variable domain: EAGVTQFPSHSVIEKGQTVTLRCDPISGHDNLYWYRRVMGKEIKFLLHFVKESKQDESGMPNNRFLAERTGGTYSTLKVQPAELEDSGVYFCASSQDILGLKSDTEAFFGQGTRLTVV.

This clonotype was detected only a few times. The V call is TRBV7-9, the J call TRBJ1-1; D is perhaps TRBD1 (5 bases). Trimming cost V 1 base and J 5 bases, with 14 bases left between them. Germline CDR1 SEHNR, CDR2 FQNEAQ (reference sequence). This CDR3 is built from 15 residues. The DNA of the CDR3 is TGTGCCAGCAGCTTAGTGGCAGGGAGGCAGACTGAAGCTTTCTTT. It yields the protein CASSLVAGRQTEAFF. Combining the CDR3 with reference TRBV7-9 and TRBJ1-1 gives the whole variable domain DTGVSQNPRHKITKRGQNVTFRCDPISEHNRLYWYRQTLGQGPEFLTYFQNEAQLEKSRLLSDRFSAERPKGSFSTLEIQRTEQGDSAMYLCASSLVAGRQTEAFFGQGTRLTVV.